The T cell receptor beta chain described here comes from a study of blood T cell repertoires in COVID-19. Overall study context: Sources were T cells, B-cell-depleted T cells, or PBMCs; the material itself was cDNA or gDNA.

Germline-derived CDR1 and CDR2 are MDHEN and SYDVKM. The CDR3 extends over 13 amino acids. V was cut by 6 bases and J by 8 bases, with 16 bases left in between. Clinical histories supplied by participants themselves formed the basis of cohort assignment. The assay was immunoSEQ multiplex PCR, and TCRdb's table has in-frame clones only and misses some. The data hold almost 200,000 clones, with 89% observed a single time. This receptor was identified in a woman aged 18-29 years who had recovered from COVID-19. Sequencing input: PBMCs or T cells enriched from blood (not recorded which). This chain links TRBV28 with TRBJ1-1; D is possibly TRBD1 (6 bases). The CDR3 DNA reads TGTGCCAGCAGCCCCTCAGGGGAGAGCGAAGCTTTCTTT. Protein sequence: CASSPSGESEAFF.